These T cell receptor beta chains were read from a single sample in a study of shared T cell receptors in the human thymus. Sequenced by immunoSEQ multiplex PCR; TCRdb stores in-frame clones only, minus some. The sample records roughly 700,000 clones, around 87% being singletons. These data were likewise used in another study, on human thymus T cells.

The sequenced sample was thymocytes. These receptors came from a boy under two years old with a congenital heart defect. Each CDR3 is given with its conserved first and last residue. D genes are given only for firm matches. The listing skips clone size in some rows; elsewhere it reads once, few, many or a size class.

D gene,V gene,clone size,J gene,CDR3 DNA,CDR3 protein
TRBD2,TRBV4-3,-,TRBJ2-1,TGCGCCAGCAGCCAATCGAAACGGACTAGCGGGCCTTCCTACAATGAGCAGTTCTTC,CASSQSKRTSGPSYNEQFF
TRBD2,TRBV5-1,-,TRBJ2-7,TGCGCCAGCACCCGAGCGGGGGAGCAGTACTTC,CASTRAGEQYF
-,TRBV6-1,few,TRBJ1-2,TGTGCCAGCAGTGAAGCGGCGGGCGGCTACACCTTC,CASSEAAGGYTF
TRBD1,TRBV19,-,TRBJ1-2,TGTGCCAGTAGTATATGGGGGCAGGGGGCGTCTGGCTACACCTTC,CASSIWGQGASGYTF
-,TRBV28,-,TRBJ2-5,TGTGCCAGCAGGGGTGGGGCGAGGCAAGAGACCCAGTACTTC,CASRGGARQETQYF
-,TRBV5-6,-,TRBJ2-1,TGTGCCAGCAGCTTCGGGGGTTACAATGAGCAGTTCTTC,CASSFGGYNEQFF
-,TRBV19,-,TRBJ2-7,TGTGCCAGTAGTATCAGTTTCGATAAACCCTACGAGCAGTACTTC,CASSISFDKPYEQYF
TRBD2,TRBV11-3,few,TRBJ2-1,TGTGCCAGCAGCTTAGAATTAGCGGGAGGGCCGCATGAGCAGTTCTTC,CASSLELAGGPHEQFF
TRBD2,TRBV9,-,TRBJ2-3,TGTGCCAGCAGCGCAAGGTCCGGGACTAGCGGGATGGATACGCAGTATTTT,CASSARSGTSGMDTQYF
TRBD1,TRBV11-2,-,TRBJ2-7,TGTGCCAGCAGCTCCCGCAGGGGGAAGGGTTACGAGCAGTACTTC,CASSSRRGKGYEQYF
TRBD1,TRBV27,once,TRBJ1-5,TGTGCCAGCAGTCCGCACTCCGACAGGGGTAATCAGCCCCAGCATTTT,CASSPHSDRGNQPQHF
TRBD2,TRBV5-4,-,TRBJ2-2,TGTGCCAGCAGCTTGGCGTGGCTAGCGGGAGGAACCGGGGAGCTGTTTTTT,CASSLAWLAGGTGELFF
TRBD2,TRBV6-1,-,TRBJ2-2,TGTGCCAGCAAACCTCCGGGACTAGCTATCGGGGAGCTGTTTTTT,CASKPPGLAIGELFF
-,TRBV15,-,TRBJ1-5,TGTGCCACCAGCAGAGGCCGGTCCTCAGCGGCTAATCAGCCCCAGCATTTT,CATSRGRSSAANQPQHF
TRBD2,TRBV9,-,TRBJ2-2,TGTGCCAGCAGCAGAAAACTAGCGGGATCGACCGGGGAGCTGTTTTTT,CASSRKLAGSTGELFF
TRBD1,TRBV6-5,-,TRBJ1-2,TGTGCCAGCAGTTGTTCTTACCGGGACAGCGATGGCTACACCTTC,CASSCSYRDSDGYTF
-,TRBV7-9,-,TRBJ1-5,TGTGCCAGCAGCTTAGGCGAGGGTGGGCAGCCCCAGCATTTT,CASSLGEGGQPQHF
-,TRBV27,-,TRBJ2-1,TGTGCCAGCAGTCCGTCCCGGGGGACTGAGCAGTTCTTC,CASSPSRGTEQFF
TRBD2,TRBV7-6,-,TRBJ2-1,TGTGCCAGCAGCTTAGTTCGTGGCAGGGGGGGACTAGCAGGCTACAATGAGCAGTTCTTC,CASSLVRGRGGLAGYNEQFF
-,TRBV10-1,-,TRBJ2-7,TGCGCCAGCAGTGACCTCGGACAGCACATTCCTTACGAGCAGTACTTC,CASSDLGQHIPYEQYF
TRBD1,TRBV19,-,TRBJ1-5,TGTGCCAGTAGTATAGCCGGGGACAGTTGGGCGGGATTGCCCCAGCATTTT,CASSIAGDSWAGLPQHF
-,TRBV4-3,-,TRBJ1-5,TGCGCCAGCAGCCAAGATCACCATAGGGGGGGGACATATCAGCCCCAGCATTTT,CASSQDHHRGGTYQPQHF